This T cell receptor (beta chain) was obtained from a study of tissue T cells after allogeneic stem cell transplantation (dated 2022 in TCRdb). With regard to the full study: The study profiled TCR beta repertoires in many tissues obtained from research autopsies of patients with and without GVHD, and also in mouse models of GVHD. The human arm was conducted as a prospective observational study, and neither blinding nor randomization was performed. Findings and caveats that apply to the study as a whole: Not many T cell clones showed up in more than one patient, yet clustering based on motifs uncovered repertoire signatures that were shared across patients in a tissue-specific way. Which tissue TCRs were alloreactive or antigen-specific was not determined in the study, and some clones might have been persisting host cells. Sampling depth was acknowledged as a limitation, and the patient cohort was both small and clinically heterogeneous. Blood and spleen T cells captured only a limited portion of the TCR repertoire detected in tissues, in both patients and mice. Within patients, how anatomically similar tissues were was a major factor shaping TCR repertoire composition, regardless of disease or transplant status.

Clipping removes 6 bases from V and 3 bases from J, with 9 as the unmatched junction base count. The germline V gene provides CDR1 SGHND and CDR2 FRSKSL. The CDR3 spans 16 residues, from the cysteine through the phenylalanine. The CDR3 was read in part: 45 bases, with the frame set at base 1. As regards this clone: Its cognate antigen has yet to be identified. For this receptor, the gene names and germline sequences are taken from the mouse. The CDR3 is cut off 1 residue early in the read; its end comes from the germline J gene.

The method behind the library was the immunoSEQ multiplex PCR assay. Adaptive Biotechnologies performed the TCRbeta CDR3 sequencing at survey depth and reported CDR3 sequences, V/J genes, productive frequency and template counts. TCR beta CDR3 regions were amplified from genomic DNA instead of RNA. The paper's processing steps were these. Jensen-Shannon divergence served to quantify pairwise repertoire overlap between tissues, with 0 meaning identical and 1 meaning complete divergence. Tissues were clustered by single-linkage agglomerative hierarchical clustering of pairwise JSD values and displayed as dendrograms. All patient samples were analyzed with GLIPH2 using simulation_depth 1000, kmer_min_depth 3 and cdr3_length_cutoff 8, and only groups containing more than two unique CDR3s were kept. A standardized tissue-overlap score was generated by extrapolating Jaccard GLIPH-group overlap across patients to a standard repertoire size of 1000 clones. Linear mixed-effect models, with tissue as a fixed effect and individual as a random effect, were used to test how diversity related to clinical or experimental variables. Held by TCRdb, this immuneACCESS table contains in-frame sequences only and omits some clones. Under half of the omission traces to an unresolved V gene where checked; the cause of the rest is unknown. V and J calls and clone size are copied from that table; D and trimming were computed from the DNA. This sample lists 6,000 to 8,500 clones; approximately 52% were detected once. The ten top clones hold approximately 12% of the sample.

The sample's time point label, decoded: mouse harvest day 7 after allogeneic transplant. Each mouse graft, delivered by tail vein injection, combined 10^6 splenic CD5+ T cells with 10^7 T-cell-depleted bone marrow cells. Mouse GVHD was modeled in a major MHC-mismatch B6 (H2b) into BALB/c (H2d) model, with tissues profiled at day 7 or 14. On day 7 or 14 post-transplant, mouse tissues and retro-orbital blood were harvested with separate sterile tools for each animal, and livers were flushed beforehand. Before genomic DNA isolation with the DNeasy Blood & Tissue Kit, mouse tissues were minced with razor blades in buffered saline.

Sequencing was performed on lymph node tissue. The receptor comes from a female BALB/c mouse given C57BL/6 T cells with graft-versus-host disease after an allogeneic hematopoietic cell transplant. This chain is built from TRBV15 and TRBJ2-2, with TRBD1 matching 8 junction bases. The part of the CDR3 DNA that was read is TGTGCCAGCAGACCGCGGACAGGGATGCACACCGGGCAGCTCTAC. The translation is CASRPRTGMHTGQLY. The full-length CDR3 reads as CASRPRTGMHTGQLYF.